These 25 T cell receptor beta chains were all obtained from the same sample, sequenced in a study of neoadjuvant anti-PD-1 for oral cavity cancer (dated by TCRdb to the early 2020s). Library construction relied on the immunoSEQ multiplex PCR assay. TCRdb carries this immuneACCESS record with in-frame sequences only. Its versions omit some clonotypes, under half of them owing to an unresolved V gene in the studies checked, with the rest unexplained. Present in this sample are around 12,000 clones, 65% to 75% of which were seen just once. The ten top clones hold about 2.1% of the sample. Sample time point, as interpreted from the label and publication: before neoadjuvant nivolumab. Source: PBMCs, taken before nivolumab (anti-PD-1) treatment. These TCRs come from a person between 35 and 79 years old with oral cavity squamous cell carcinoma.

CDR3 bases: TGTGCCAGCAGTGCTGGGGAGGTCAACCTCCTCTACGAGCAGTACTTC. Translating gives CASSAGEVNLLYEQYF. The chain couples TRBV2 to TRBJ2-7, with D possibly TRBD2 on 6 matching bases. Trimming cost V 4 bases and J 3 bases, with 19 bases left between them. The CDR3 sequence is 16 residues long. Per the germline V gene, CDR1 is SNHLY and CDR2 is FYNNEI. The complete variable domain, with remaining parts taken from reference TRBV2 and TRBJ2-7, reads EPEVTQTPSHQVTQMGQEVILRCVPISNHLYFYWYRQILGQKVEFLVSFYNNEISEKSEIFDDQFSVERPDGSNFTLKIRSTKLEDSAMYFCASSAGEVNLLYEQYFGPGTRLTVT.

This chain connects TRBV11-2 to TRBJ1-1; D unclear. The CDR3 runs to 15 residues. V was cut by 0 bases and J by 0 bases, with 8 bases left in between. CDR1 SGHAT and CDR2 FQNNGV come from the germline V gene. CDR3 nucleotide sequence: TGTGCCAGCAGCTTAGAGGGCAGAATGAACACTGAAGCTTTCTTT. This encodes CASSLEGRMNTEAFF.

The chain carries TRBV2 and TRBJ2-7, with 7 positions matching TRBD2. Trimming at V came to 8 bases and at J to 2 bases, leaving 9 bases not matched to a gene. Germline V gives CDR1 SNHLY, CDR2 FYNNEI. The CDR3 extends over 14 amino acids. CDR3 residues: CASALGRPTYEQYF. CDR3 sequence (DNA): TGTGCCAGCGCTCTCGGGAGGCCCACCTACGAGCAGTACTTC.

This sequence joins TRBV6-5 and TRBJ2-2; D gene unclear. Germline values: CDR1 MNHEY, CDR2 SVGAGI. This CDR3 contains 13 residues. With 8 bases removed from V and 1 base from J, the gap between germline ends came to 8 bases. The CDR3 DNA reads TGTGCCAGCTCATGGGGGAACACCGGGGAGCTGTTTTTT. Translating gives CASSWGNTGELFF.

The chain recombines TRBV7-2 with TRBJ2-3; D unresolved. Germline CDR1 is SGHTA and CDR2 is FQGNSA. The CDR3 is made up of 14 amino acids. V was clipped by 1 base and J by 4 bases, with 9 bases between them. The CDR3 here is CASSLDPGSDTQYF. For the CDR3, the DNA is TGTGCCAGCAGCTTAGACCCCGGTTCAGATACGCAGTATTTT.

This clone was counted only a few times. This chain joins TRBV19 and TRBJ2-2, with D tentatively TRBD1 (6 bases). Germline loops: CDR1 LNHDA, CDR2 SQIVND (reference sequence). V lost 4 bases and J 5 bases, leaving 26 bases between the germline ends. The CDR3 covers 19 residues. The CDR3 DNA follows: TGTGCCAGTAGTACAGGATGGACAGTCAGTCCTCCGGGAACCGGGGAGCTGTTTTTT. Translating gives CASSTGWTVSPPGTGELFF.

The rearrangement uses TRBV6-1 and TRBJ2-3; weak D call: TRBD2 (5 bases). Germline lookup yields CDR1 MNHNS and CDR2 SASEGT. Trimming left V 4 bases short and J 7 bases short, with 6 bases between. This CDR3 region has 11 residues. CDR3 sequence (DNA): TGTGCCAGCAGTGGGAGGAATACGCAGTATTTT. Translating it yields CASSGRNTQYF.

This chain links TRBV29-1 with TRBJ1-1, with no clear D. CDR3 size: 12 residues. CDR1 is SQVTM, CDR2 ANQGSEA, per germline. Trimming pared 0 bases from V and 7 bases from J, leaving 9 bases between. CDR3 amino acids: CSVEDTQIEAFF. CDR3 coding DNA: TGCAGCGTTGAAGATACCCAGATTGAAGCTTTCTTT.

The chain joins TRBV15 to TRBJ1-1; tentatively, D is TRBD1 (6 bases). This CDR3 region has 15 residues. Trimming cost V 4 bases and J 5 bases, with 17 bases left between them. Germline-derived CDR1 and CDR2 are LNHNV and YYDKDF (reference sequence). CDR3 sequence: CATSTRGGSGTEAFF. CDR3 DNA sequence: TGTGCCACCAGCACCAGAGGGGGTTCGGGGACTGAAGCTTTCTTT.

This clone showed up just once. This sequence joins TRBV6-1 and TRBJ2-5; TRBD2 aligns across 8 bases. This CDR3 is 16 amino acids long. The germline CDR1 and CDR2 sequences are MNHNS and SASEGT. Trimming at V came to 1 base and at J to 6 bases, leaving 10 bases not matched to a gene. The CDR3 region is CASSEEVAGRGKTQYF. CDR3 nucleotide sequence: TGTGCCAGCAGTGAAGAAGTAGCGGGAAGGGGGAAGACCCAGTACTTC.

In its sample, this clone was seen a few times. The J gene is TRBJ2-3, the V gene TRBV18; perhaps D is TRBD1 or TRBD2 (5 bases each). Germline CDR1 reads KGHSH; CDR2 reads LQKENI. This CDR3 has 15 residues. V dropped 3 bases and J dropped 3 bases, with 13 bases sitting between them. The CDR3 is CASSPLGTKTDTQYF. Here the CDR3 DNA reads TGTGCCAGCTCACCTCTTGGGACCAAGACAGATACGCAGTATTTT. Supplemented by reference TRBV18 and TRBJ2-3, the full variable domain reads NAGVMQNPRHLVRRRGQEARLRCSPMKGHSHVYWYRQLPEEGLKFMVYLQKENIIDESGMPKERFSAEFPKEGPSILRIQQVVRGDSAAYFCASSPLGTKTDTQYFGPGTRLTVL.

The chain recombines TRBV19 with TRBJ1-1; D is possibly TRBD1 (5 bases). V was clipped by 4 bases and J by 4 bases, with 13 bases between them. Germline loops: CDR1 LNHDA, CDR2 SQIVND (reference sequence). The CDR3 length is 14 residues. Here the CDR3 DNA reads TGTGCCAGTAGTACCGCAGGCGGGGCCACTGAAGCTTTCTTT. This sequence encodes CASSTAGGATEAFF.

This clone was seen a handful of times. The chain joins TRBV5-1 to TRBJ2-4, with 13 bases aligning to TRBD2. This CDR3 comprises 19 residues. The germline V gene encodes CDR1 SGHRS and CDR2 YFSETQ. V dropped 0 bases and J dropped 1; count of bases not matched to a gene: 7. CDR3 residues: CASSLDRTSGRVAKNIQYF. CDR3 nucleotide sequence: TGCGCCAGCAGCTTGGATCGGACTAGCGGGAGAGTGGCCAAAAACATTCAGTACTTC.

The chain links TRBV5-4 to TRBJ2-1; 9 bases fit TRBD2. The length of the CDR3 is 16 residues. Germline CDR1 is SGHNT and CDR2 is YYREEE (reference sequence). Trimming cost V 0 bases and J 10 bases; bases outside gene matches: 11. The CDR3 protein is CASSLGSGGSRVEQFF. CDR3 coding DNA: TGTGCCAGCAGCTTGGGTAGCGGGGGATCAAGGGTAGAGCAGTTCTTC. Full variable domain (remainder filled in from reference TRBV5-4 and TRBJ2-1): ETGVTQSPTHLIKTRGQQVTLRCSSQSGHNTVSWYQQALGQGPQFIFQYYREEENGRGNFPPRFSGLQFPNYSSELNVNALELDDSALYLCASSLGSGGSRVEQFFGPGTRLTVL.

This clone showed up just a few times. The rearrangement uses TRBV5-1 and TRBJ1-2; 10 positions agree with TRBD1. V trimming: 4 bases; J trimming: 8 bases; junction bases outside the gene matches: 8. CDR1 and CDR2 from the germline V gene are SGHRS and YFSETQ. The CDR3 is made up of 14 amino acids. The CDR3 nucleotides are TGCGCCAGCAGCCTCGACAGGGGGCTTAAAGGCTACACCTTC. This encodes CASSLDRGLKGYTF. The variable domain in full, with the rest retrieved from reference TRBV5-1 and TRBJ1-2, is KAGVTQTPRYLIKTRGQQVTLSCSPISGHRSVSWYQQTPGQGLQFLFEYFSETQRNKGNFPGRFSGRQFSNSRSEMNVSTLELGDSALYLCASSLDRGLKGYTFGSGTRLTVV.

The chain is built from TRBV29-1 and TRBJ1-1; D is undetermined. Per germline, CDR1 SQVTM and CDR2 ANQGSEA. Trimming stripped 5 bases from V and 0 bases from J, with 13 bases between. This CDR3 spans 14 amino acids. The CDR3 here is CSVRPTFMNTEAFF. As DNA, the CDR3 is TGCAGCGTTCGACCCACCTTCATGAACACTGAAGCTTTCTTT.

This chain joins TRBV5-4 and TRBJ1-2; 7 bases agree with TRBD1. With V trimmed by 4 bases and J by 6 bases, 9 bases remained unmatched. The CDR3 totals 14 residues. Germline CDR1 SGHNT, CDR2 YYREEE (reference sequence). The chain's CDR3 is CASSLRQGLHGYTF. The CDR3 bases are TGTGCCAGCAGCCTGAGACAGGGTCTTCATGGCTACACCTTC. The full variable domain, with the rest looked up from reference TRBV5-4 and TRBJ1-2, is ETGVTQSPTHLIKTRGQQVTLRCSSQSGHNTVSWYQQALGQGPQFIFQYYREEENGRGNFPPRFSGLQFPNYSSELNVNALELDDSALYLCASSLRQGLHGYTFGSGTRLTVV.

The V call is TRBV6-1, the J call TRBJ1-6; unclear D gene. The CDR3 is 17 amino acids. The germline V and J ends were trimmed by 2 bases and 0 bases, with 11 bases remaining between them. The germline V gene encodes CDR1 MNHNS and CDR2 SASEGT. The CDR3 nucleotides are TGTGCCAGCAGTGAATTTCCCCCGAGCTCCTATAATTCACCCCTCCACTTT. Its protein product is CASSEFPPSSYNSPLHF.

V is TRBV5-1 and J is TRBJ1-4; weak D call: TRBD1 (5 bases). Germline-derived CDR1 and CDR2 are SGHRS and YFSETQ. This CDR3 spans 15 amino acids. The V gene lost 4 bases and the J gene lost 8 bases, with 18 bases spanning the gap. The CDR3 DNA sequence: TGCGCCAGCAGCAAATCCGGGACCCGAGGGGAAAAACTGTTTTTT. It yields the protein CASSKSGTRGEKLFF.

This chain joins TRBV30 and TRBJ1-1; TRBD1 agrees at 9 bases. The CDR3 consists of 15 residues. Trimming at V came to 5 bases and at J to 6 bases, leaving 13 bases not matched to a gene. Germline V CDR1 and CDR2: GTSNPN, SVGIG (reference sequence). The CDR3 sequence is CAWGRQGVLKSEAFF. The CDR3 nucleotides are TGTGCCTGGGGTAGACAGGGGGTATTAAAGTCTGAAGCTTTCTTT. Looking up the rest from reference TRBV30 and TRBJ1-1 gives the full variable domain: SQTIHQWPATLVQPVGSPLSLECTVEGTSNPNLYWYRQAAGRGLQLLFYSVGIGQISSEVPQNLSASRPQDRQFILSSKKLLLSDSGFYLCAWGRQGVLKSEAFFGQGTRLTVV.

This sequence joins TRBV2 and TRBJ2-7, with 7 bases fitting TRBD1. Germline V lookup: CDR1 SNHLY, CDR2 FYNNEI. The V segment lost 8 bases and the J segment 3 bases; nucleotides outside the gene matches: 4. This CDR3 is built from 12 residues. Here the CDR3 DNA reads TGTGCCAGCCGGGACAGCTTCTACGAGCAGTACTTC. Protein: CASRDSFYEQYF. The full variable domain, rest sourced from reference TRBV2 and TRBJ2-7, is EPEVTQTPSHQVTQMGQEVILRCVPISNHLYFYWYRQILGQKVEFLVSFYNNEISEKSEIFDDQFSVERPDGSNFTLKIRSTKLEDSAMYFCASRDSFYEQYFGPGTRLTVT.

CDR3 sequence reads: CASSQGRNTEAFF. The CDR3 nucleotides are TGTGCCAGCAGCCAGGGACGGAACACTGAAGCTTTCTTT. V usage is TRBV5-4 and J usage is TRBJ1-1, with D perhaps matching TRBD1 (5 bases). CDR3 length: 13 residues. Germline loops: CDR1 SGHNT, CDR2 YYREEE (reference sequence). Deletions cut 4 bases from V and 1 base from J, with 8 bases between.

The chain has TRBV25-1 and TRBJ1-2, with D unclear. The ends were cut back, 3 bases at V and 7 bases at J, with 9 bases in the middle. The CDR3 spans 12 residues. Germline assignment: CDR1 MGHDK and CDR2 SYGVNS. The CDR3 DNA reads as TGTGCCAGCAGTGACCTTAAGGGTGGCTACACCTTC. Amino acids: CASSDLKGGYTF.

The rearrangement uses TRBV27 and TRBJ1-2; D gene uncertain. Per germline, CDR1 MNHEY and CDR2 SMNVEV (reference sequence). The length of the CDR3 is 14 residues. V shed 5 bases and J shed 6 bases, with 16 bases lying between them. The CDR3 coding sequence is TGTGCCAGCAGTCCCGTAGCTTATCTCCATGGCTACACCTTC. It codes for CASSPVAYLHGYTF.

This rearrangement joins TRBV28 to TRBJ2-7, with no clear D. This CDR3 contains 15 residues. Per germline, CDR1 MDHEN and CDR2 SYDVKM. The V and J ends lost 4 bases and 5 bases respectively, with 18 bases between them. The CDR3 loop reads CASSSPGRLVNEQYF. The CDR3 nucleotides read TGTGCCAGCAGTTCGCCCGGCCGACTTGTGAACGAGCAGTACTTC. Looking up the rest from reference TRBV28 and TRBJ2-7 gives the full variable domain: DVKVTQSSRYLVKRTGEKVFLECVQDMDHENMFWYRQDPGLGLRLIYFSYDVKMKEKGDIPEGYSVSREKKERFSLILESASTNQTSMYLCASSSPGRLVNEQYFGPGTRLTVT.